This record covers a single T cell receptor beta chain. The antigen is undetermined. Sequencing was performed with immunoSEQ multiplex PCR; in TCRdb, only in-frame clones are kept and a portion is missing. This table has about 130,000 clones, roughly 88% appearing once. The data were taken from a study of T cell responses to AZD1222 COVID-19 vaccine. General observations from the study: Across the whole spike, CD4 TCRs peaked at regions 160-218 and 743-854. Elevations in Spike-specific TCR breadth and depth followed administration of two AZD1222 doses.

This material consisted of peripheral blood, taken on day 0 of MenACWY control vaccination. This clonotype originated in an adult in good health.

The CDR3 sequence: CSARADTQYF. The DNA for the CDR3 is TGCAGTGCTAGGGCAGATACGCAGTATTTT. This chain connects TRBV20-1 to TRBJ2-3; no clear D. The germline CDR1 and CDR2 sequences are DFQATT and SNEGSKA (reference sequence). CDR3 length: 10 amino acids. The V end lost 3 bases, the J end lost 4 bases, and 2 bases lay between the germline ends.